These 24 T cell receptor beta chains originate from one sample sequenced in a study of T cell responses to AZD1222 COVID-19 vaccine. Measured with immunoSEQ multiplex PCR; TCRdb has only the in-frame clones, and not every one. The table lists around 120,000 clones, about nine tenths of them singletons. The starting material was peripheral blood, obtained on day 0 of AZD1222 vaccination. The receptors shown here come from an adult in good health.

The chain links TRBV19 to TRBJ2-7, with TRBD1 identical over 7 bases. The germline gives CDR1 LNHDA, CDR2 SQIVND (reference sequence). This CDR3 spans 13 amino acids. Trimming took 6 bases from V and 6 from J; bases not matched to a gene: 8. The CDR3 DNA reads as TGTGCCAGTAGCATCAGACAGGGTCGCGAGCAGTACTTC. Its protein product is CASSIRQGREQYF.

V usage is TRBV5-1 and J usage is TRBJ1-4; D perhaps matches TRBD1 (5 bases). Trimming took 0 bases from V and 0 from J, leaving 12 bases between them. The CDR3 loop spans 17 amino acids. Germline V gene sequence: CDR1 SGHRS, CDR2 YFSETQ. CDR3 protein: CASSLEGHLATNEKLFF. The CDR3 region has the DNA TGCGCCAGCAGCTTGGAGGGGCACCTCGCAACTAATGAAAAACTGTTTTTT.

The chain recombines TRBV28 with TRBJ2-7, with D maybe TRBD2 (6 bases). Germline lookup yields CDR1 MDHEN and CDR2 SYDVKM. The V end was cut by 10 bases, the J end by 0 bases, with 13 bases between. CDR3 length: 13 amino acids. The CDR3 sequence: CATLGGYSYEQYF. As DNA, the CDR3 is TGTGCCACGCTCGGAGGGTACTCCTACGAGCAGTACTTC.

The V and J genes are TRBV19 and TRBJ1-1; 8 bases fit TRBD1. Germline V CDR1 and CDR2: LNHDA, SQIVND (reference sequence). The CDR3 totals 15 residues. Trimming took 3 bases from V and 4 from J; bases not matched to a gene: 7. The CDR3 nucleotides read TGTGCCAGTAGTATCCCCCCCACAGGGGGCACTGAAGCTTTCTTT. Its protein is CASSIPPTGGTEAFF. The variable domain in full, with the rest retrieved from reference TRBV19 and TRBJ1-1, is DGGITQSPKYLFRKEGQNVTLSCEQNLNHDAMYWYRQDPGQGLRLIYYSQIVNDFQKGDIAEGYSVSREKKESFPLTVTSAQKNPTAFYLCASSIPPTGGTEAFFGQGTRLTVV.

The V call is TRBV27, the J call TRBJ1-4, with TRBD1 as a possible D gene (5 bases). The V gene lost 6 bases and the J gene lost 7 bases, with 12 bases spanning the gap. In germline, CDR1 is MNHEY, CDR2 SMNVEV (reference sequence). The CDR3 length is 13 residues. The CDR3: CASRVAGGEKLFF. CDR3 coding DNA: TGTGCCAGCAGGGTCGCCGGGGGTGAAAAACTGTTTTTT. Using reference TRBV27 and TRBJ1-4 for the parts outside the CDR3, the full variable domain is EAQVTQNPRYLITVTGKKLTVTCSQNMNHEYMSWYRQDPGLGLRQIYYSMNVEVTDKGDVPEGYKVSRKEKRNFPLILESPSPNQTSLYFCASRVAGGEKLFFGSGTQLSVL.

A single count supports this clone. The rearrangement links TRBV15 to TRBJ2-2, with D unresolved. The CDR3 is made up of 16 amino acids. CDR1 LNHNV and CDR2 YYDKDF come from the germline V gene (reference sequence). Trimming took 3 bases from V and 0 from J, leaving 11 bases between them. The CDR3 DNA reads TGTGCCACCAGCAGTCAAGAGGCCCCGAACACCGGGGAGCTGTTTTTT. This encodes CATSSQEAPNTGELFF.

This clone came up a few times. The rearrangement links TRBV5-4 to TRBJ1-2; 7 nucleotides agree with TRBD1. This CDR3 region has 13 residues. The germline V gene has CDR1 SGHNT and CDR2 YYREEE (reference sequence). V shed 1 base, J shed 7 bases, and the junction held 4 bases outside the gene matches. CDR3 sequence: CASSLSGGSGYTF. The CDR3 nucleotides are TGTGCCAGCAGCTTGTCAGGGGGGTCTGGCTACACCTTC.

CDR3 DNA sequence: TGTGCCACCAGCAGAGGCTCCCGGAAACAAGAGACCCAGTACTTC. The encoded protein is CATSRGSRKQETQYF. The rearrangement joins TRBV15 to TRBJ2-5; D not resolved. CDR1 and CDR2 (germline): LNHNV, YYDKDF (reference sequence). The CDR3 sequence is 15 residues long. The ends were cut back, 1 base at V and 2 bases at J, with 11 bases in the middle.

The V gene is TRBV27, the J gene TRBJ2-7; D is possibly TRBD2 (9 bases). CDR1 MNHEY and CDR2 SMNVEV come from the germline V gene (reference sequence). Trimming left V 4 bases short and J 2 bases short, with 27 bases between. The CDR3 is 19 amino acids. CDR3 region: CASSSPLRGLKREAYEQYF. CDR3 DNA sequence: TGTGCCAGCAGTTCCCCCCTCAGGGGGCTGAAGCGGGAGGCCTACGAGCAGTACTTC.

The chain couples TRBV25-1 to TRBJ1-1, with 9 bases that match TRBD1. V trimming: 8 bases; J trimming: 4 bases; junction bases outside the gene matches: 5. This CDR3 is built from 13 residues. Germline-derived CDR1 and CDR2 are MGHDK and SYGVNS. CDR3 in DNA: TGTGCCAGCGGACGGACAGGGGTCACTGAAGCTTTCTTT. Its translation: CASGRTGVTEAFF.

The V call is TRBV5-1, the J call TRBJ1-4; D is perhaps TRBD1 (5 bases). V lost 4 bases to trimming and J lost 2 bases, with 18 bases between them. CDR1 is SGHRS, CDR2 YFSETQ, per germline. The CDR3 contains 17 residues. Here the CDR3 reads CASSHGSSGVTNEKLFF. The CDR3 bases are TGCGCCAGCAGCCATGGATCCTCGGGGGTCACTAATGAAAAACTGTTTTTT.

The chain employs TRBV6-5 and TRBJ1-6, with a tentative D call TRBD1 (6 bases). This CDR3 spans 13 amino acids. The V end lost 5 bases, the J end lost 9 bases, and 11 bases lay between the germline ends. The V gene's germline CDR1 is MNHEY and CDR2 SVGAGI. The chain's CDR3 is CASSNREASPLHF. The CDR3 DNA reads TGTGCCAGCAGTAACAGGGAGGCTTCACCCCTCCACTTT.

The rearrangement joins TRBV7-2 to TRBJ2-2; no clear D. Germline V gene data show CDR1 as SGHTA and CDR2 as FQGNSA. V was shortened by 5 bases and J by 10 bases, with 17 bases between the two germline ends. This CDR3 comprises 14 residues. As DNA, the CDR3 is TGTGCCAGCAGCCCCCTGGGGTTCCCGGAGGAGCTGTTTTTT. This gives the protein CASSPLGFPEELFF.

The chain uses TRBV29-1 and TRBJ1-5; possible D gene TRBD1, 5 bases. Trimming left V 2 bases short and J 1 base short, with 6 bases between. The CDR3 extends over 13 amino acids. Germline CDR1 and CDR2: SQVTM and ANQGSEA. The chain's CDR3 is CSVEQGSNQPQHF. The CDR3 DNA reads as TGCAGCGTTGAACAGGGAAGCAATCAGCCCCAGCATTTT.

The CDR3 nucleotides read TGTGCCAGCCTAAAATCAGATTCTTACTACGAGCAGTACTTC. This translates into CASLKSDSYYEQYF. The chain has TRBV5-6 and TRBJ2-7; D ambiguous. The CDR3 has 14 residues. Trimming pared 7 bases from V and 3 bases from J, leaving 17 bases between. Germline CDR1 SGHDT, CDR2 YYEEEE.

This clone was seen a handful of times. Additional DNA sequences in this sample encode the identical CDR3. J is TRBJ1-3 and V is TRBV9; D remains ambiguous. Trimming stripped 0 bases from V and 0 bases from J, with 7 bases between. CDR3 length equals 15 residues. In germline, CDR1 is SGDLS, CDR2 YYNGEE. The CDR3 loop reads CASSVEGASGNTIYF. DNA of the CDR3: TGTGCCAGCAGCGTAGAAGGTGCCTCTGGAAACACCATATATTTT.

The count of this clone is one. This chain uses TRBV23-1 with TRBJ2-3; D is uncertain. TRBV23-1 is annotated as an ORF whose role is uncertain. V was shortened by 4 bases and J by 3 bases, with 8 bases between the two germline ends. The CDR3 sequence is 13 residues long. CDR3 sequence: CASSLDRTDTQYF. As DNA, the CDR3 is TGCGCCAGCAGTCTTGATCGGACAGATACGCAGTATTTT.

The chain uses TRBV6-5 and TRBJ2-3, with no clear D. V was pared by 2 bases and J by 7 bases, with 16 bases between. CDR1 is MNHEY and CDR2 is SVGAGI in the germline V gene. There are 15 residues in the CDR3. CDR3 sequence reads: CASSYPTLSPHTQYF. The DNA of the CDR3 is TGTGCCAGCAGTTACCCAACTCTATCCCCCCATACGCAGTATTTT.

This clone was detected once. CDR3 protein: CASSERHSDREEDTQYF. For the CDR3, the DNA is TGTGCCAGCAGTGAACGTCACTCGGACAGGGAGGAGGATACGCAGTATTTT. This chain connects TRBV2 to TRBJ2-3, with 8 bases aligning to TRBD1. There are 17 residues in the CDR3. V shed 2 bases and J 6 bases; nucleotides not matched to a gene: 13. The germline V gene has CDR1 SNHLY and CDR2 FYNNEI. Combining the CDR3 with reference TRBV2 and TRBJ2-3 gives the whole variable domain EPEVTQTPSHQVTQMGQEVILRCVPISNHLYFYWYRQILGQKVEFLVSFYNNEISEKSEIFDDQFSVERPDGSNFTLKIRSTKLEDSAMYFCASSERHSDREEDTQYFGPGTRLTVL.

The chain uses TRBV7-9 and TRBJ2-1; tentatively, D is TRBD2 (6 bases). Per the germline V gene, CDR1 is SEHNR and CDR2 is FQNEAQ (reference sequence). This CDR3 has 16 residues. Trimming pared 5 bases from V and 3 bases from J, leaving 17 bases between. The CDR3 here is CASSPTPSGFYNEQFF. For the CDR3, the DNA is TGTGCCAGCAGCCCGACGCCCAGCGGGTTCTACAATGAGCAGTTCTTC. Together with reference TRBV7-9 and TRBJ2-1, the CDR3 gives the full variable domain: DTGVSQNPRHKITKRGQNVTFRCDPISEHNRLYWYRQTLGQGPEFLTYFQNEAQLEKSRLLSDRFSAERPKGSFSTLEIQRTEQGDSAMYLCASSPTPSGFYNEQFFGPGTRLTVL.

The chain has TRBV19 and TRBJ2-7; the match to TRBD1 covers 7 bases. With V trimmed by 5 bases and J by 7 bases, 5 bases remained unmatched. This CDR3 is built from 12 residues. Germline CDR1 is LNHDA and CDR2 is SQIVND (reference sequence). The chain's CDR3 is CASSPTGVEQYF. As DNA, the CDR3 is TGTGCCAGTAGTCCCACAGGGGTTGAGCAGTACTTC.

The gene calls are TRBV2 and TRBJ1-1; D is undetermined. Germline loops: CDR1 SNHLY, CDR2 FYNNEI. This CDR3 has 13 residues. The CDR3 protein is CASSLAMNTEAFF. DNA of the CDR3: TGTGCATCCTCGTTGGCCATGAACACTGAAGCTTTCTTT. Full variable domain (rest looked up from reference TRBV2 and TRBJ1-1): EPEVTQTPSHQVTQMGQEVILRCVPISNHLYFYWYRQILGQKVEFLVSFYNNEISEKSEIFDDQFSVERPDGSNFTLKIRSTKLEDSAMYFCASSLAMNTEAFFGQGTRLTVV.

The J gene is TRBJ2-7, the V gene TRBV7-9; D uncertain. Looked up from germline, CDR1 is SEHNR and CDR2 is FQNEAQ (reference sequence). There are 12 residues in the CDR3. The germline V and J ends were trimmed by 8 bases and 0 bases, with 8 bases remaining between them. CDR3 residues: CASSISSYEQYF. CDR3 in DNA: TGTGCCAGCTCAATATCCTCCTACGAGCAGTACTTC. The variable domain in full, with the rest retrieved from reference TRBV7-9 and TRBJ2-7, is DTGVSQNPRHKITKRGQNVTFRCDPISEHNRLYWYRQTLGQGPEFLTYFQNEAQLEKSRLLSDRFSAERPKGSFSTLEIQRTEQGDSAMYLCASSISSYEQYFGPGTRLTVT.

The chain joins TRBV3-1 (or the pseudogene TRBV3-2) to TRBJ1-1; D is uncertain. Germline CDR1 and CDR2: LGHDT and YNNKEL (reference sequence). CDR3 length: 14 residues. The ends were cut back, 6 bases at V and 0 bases at J, with 11 bases in the middle. CDR3 region: CASSEQIMNTEAFF. The CDR3, as DNA: TGTGCCAGCAGTGAGCAGATTATGAACACTGAAGCTTTCTTT.